This is a list of T cell receptor beta chains from one sample in a study of graft-versus-host responses after intestinal transplantation. Sequenced by immunoSEQ multiplex PCR; TCRdb stores in-frame clones only, minus some. The sample records about 69,000 clones, roughly 92% being singletons. The sequencing here drew on bone marrow, taken approximately 100 weeks after intestinal transplantation. These receptors were obtained from a human patient who received an intestinal transplant, so some T cells may come from the graft donor. CDR3s include the opening cysteine and the closing phenylalanine or tryptophan. The D gene is left open where the match is weak. Clone size appears in some rows only: once, few, many, or a class for an expanded clone.

V gene	J gene	clone size	D gene	CDR3 length	CDR3 protein	CDR3 DNA
TRBV7-3	TRBJ2-2	NA	TRBD2	14	CASSILSGGGELFF	TGTGCCAGCAGCATCCTTAGCGGGGGCGGGGAGCTGTTTTTT
TRBV12-5	TRBJ1-1	NA	NA	15	CASGPDGDGNTEAFF	TGTGCTAGTGGTCCGGACGGAGACGGGAACACTGAAGCTTTCTTT
TRBV7-3	TRBJ2-7	NA	NA	15	CASSLGGEAPDEQYF	TGTGCCAGCAGCTTGGGCGGGGAAGCGCCGGACGAGCAGTACTTC
TRBV13	TRBJ1-5	NA	NA	15	CASSLGRYSNQPQHF	TGTGCCAGCTCCCTAGGGAGGTATAGCAATCAGCCCCAGCATTTT
TRBV5-4	TRBJ2-5	once	NA	12	CASSSMKETQYF	TGTGCCAGCAGCTCGATGAAAGAGACCCAGTACTTC
TRBV4-1	TRBJ2-7	NA	TRBD1	16	CASSQEGGTGLYEQYF	TGCGCCAGCAGCCAAGAGGGCGGGACAGGTCTCTACGAGCAGTACTTC
TRBV6-6	TRBJ2-5	NA	NA	11	CASSAQETQYF	TGTGCCAGCAGTGCTCAAGAGACCCAGTACTTC
TRBV28	TRBJ2-2	NA	TRBD1	15	CASRTDRGNTGELFF	TGTGCCAGCAGGACAGACAGGGGCAACACCGGGGAGCTGTTTTTT
TRBV4-1	TRBJ2-7	NA	TRBD1	14	CASSQAQGVYEQYF	TGCGCCAGCAGCCAAGCCCAGGGGGTCTACGAGCAGTACTTC
TRBV30	TRBJ1-5	NA	NA	15	CAWSPGQGGHQPQHF	TGTGCCTGGAGCCCAGGCCAGGGAGGCCATCAGCCCCAGCATTTT
TRBV5-3	TRBJ1-4	NA	NA	18	CARSRPGRDLATNEKLFF	TGTGCCAGAAGCCGCCCCGGTCGAGACCTAGCAACTAATGAAAAACTGTTTTTT
TRBV6-1	TRBJ2-7	once	NA	14	CASSGSRFTYEQYF	TGTGCCAGCAGTGGGTCCCGTTTTACCTACGAGCAGTACTTC
TRBV6-1	TRBJ1-2	NA	NA	17	CASSELTGLPLFYGYTF	TGTGCCAGCAGCGAACTGACAGGCCTCCCCCTCTTTTATGGCTACACCTTC
TRBV27	TRBJ2-7	NA	NA	15	CASSLQGAGSYEQYF	TGTGCCAGCAGTTTACAGGGAGCGGGTTCCTACGAGCAGTACTTC
TRBV9	TRBJ2-3	NA	TRBD1	14	CASGRGTHTDTQYF	TGTGCCAGCGGCAGGGGGACCCACACAGATACGCAGTATTTT
TRBV6-5	TRBJ1-2	NA	TRBD1	15	CASSSGNRGNYGYTF	TGTGCCAGCAGTTCGGGTAACAGGGGGAATTATGGCTACACCTTC
TRBV5-1	TRBJ1-2	NA	NA	14	CASSLDGESYGYTF	TGCGCCAGCAGCTTGGACGGAGAATCCTATGGCTACACCTTC
TRBV5-5	TRBJ1-2	NA	NA	16	CASSLGHGRANYGYTF	TGTGCCAGCAGCTTGGGGCACGGCAGAGCTAACTATGGCTACACCTTC
TRBV19	TRBJ2-7	NA	TRBD1	16	CASSNLVSGQSYEQYF	TGTGCCAGTAGTAATTTGGTCTCGGGACAGAGCTACGAGCAGTACTTC
TRBV11-2	TRBJ2-3	NA	TRBD2	14	CASSPSGVADTQYF	TGTGCCAGCAGCCCTAGCGGGGTGGCAGATACGCAGTATTTT
TRBV5-5	TRBJ2-7	NA	NA	16	CASSPRGGTGVYEQYF	TGTGCCAGCAGCCCCCGGGGGGGGACAGGTGTCTACGAGCAGTACTTC
TRBV27	TRBJ2-2	NA	NA	15	CASSFEIPVTGELFF	TGTGCCAGCAGTTTTGAGATACCGGTTACCGGGGAGCTGTTTTTT
TRBV4-1	TRBJ2-6	few	NA	16	CASSQEPSSGANVLTF	TGCGCCAGCAGCCAAGAACCAAGCTCTGGGGCCAACGTCCTGACTTTC
TRBV28	TRBJ1-4	NA	NA	14	CASSPGALYEKLFF	TGTGCCAGCAGCCCGGGCGCCCTATATGAAAAACTGTTTTTT
TRBV4-1	TRBJ2-7	NA	NA	16	CASSQETGLKVYEQYF	TGCGCCAGCAGCCAAGAAACAGGGCTAAAGGTTTACGAGCAGTACTTC
TRBV7-9	TRBJ1-4	NA	TRBD1	15	CASSSPRTGDEKLFF	TGTGCCAGCAGCTCCCCTAGGACAGGGGATGAAAAACTGTTTTTT
TRBV4-1	TRBJ2-7	NA	NA	15	CASSQGLAQTYEQYF	TGCGCCAGCAGCCAAGGGCTAGCGCAGACCTACGAGCAGTACTTC
TRBV19	TRBJ1-4	NA	TRBD1	16	CASSRPGTGSSKKLFF	TGTGCCAGTAGTCGTCCCGGGACAGGTTCAAGTAAAAAACTGTTTTTT
TRBV7-9	TRBJ1-6	NA	NA	15	CASSLTGQYNSPLHF	TGTGCCAGCAGCTTGACGGGACAATATAATTCACCCCTCCACTTT
TRBV27	TRBJ2-1	NA	TRBD2	15	CASTLGGSPRNEQFF	TGTGCCAGCACCCTCGGGGGGAGCCCTAGGAATGAGCAGTTCTTC
TRBV7-2	TRBJ1-1	NA	TRBD1	15	CASSLVGGQNTEAFF	TGTGCCAGCAGCTTAGTAGGGGGCCAGAACACTGAAGCTTTCTTT
TRBV7-2	TRBJ1-2	NA	TRBD1	14	CASSGRTGTRGYTF	TGTGCCAGCAGCGGACGGACAGGGACGCGTGGCTACACCTTC
TRBV4-2	TRBJ2-3	once	NA	19	CASSQEEGVSGTSTDTQYF	TGTGCCAGCAGCCAAGAGGAGGGCGTTTCGGGGACTAGCACAGATACGCAGTATTTT
TRBV5-4	TRBJ2-7	NA	NA	13	CASSHYRDYEQYF	TGTGCCAGCAGCCATTACCGGGACTACGAGCAGTACTTC
TRBV5-1	TRBJ2-1	NA	NA	16	CASSGDARPQYNEQFF	TGCGCCAGCAGTGGGGATGCGAGGCCGCAGTACAATGAGCAGTTCTTC
TRBV10-3	TRBJ2-1	NA	NA	13	CAISGASYNEQFF	TGTGCCATCAGTGGTGCCTCCTACAATGAGCAGTTCTTC
TRBV7-9	TRBJ2-7	few	TRBD1	15	CASGRRGQSGYEQYF	TGTGCCAGCGGACGAAGGGGACAGTCTGGCTACGAGCAGTACTTC
TRBV6-5	TRBJ2-7	few	TRBD1	15	CASSYSIQGYNEQYF	TGTGCCAGCAGTTACTCGATACAGGGGTATAACGAGCAGTACTTC
TRBV5-1	TRBJ1-1	few	NA	12	CASSDMDTEAFF	TGCGCCAGCTCCGATATGGACACTGAAGCTTTCTTT
TRBV5-1	TRBJ2-5	NA	NA	14	CASSLAPEQETQYF	TGCGCCAGCAGCTTGGCCCCAGAACAAGAGACCCAGTACTTC
TRBV6-1	TRBJ2-7	NA	TRBD2	15	CASKLGTSGIYEQYF	TGTGCCAGCAAGCTTGGGACTAGCGGGATCTACGAGCAGTACTTC
TRBV9	TRBJ2-7	NA	TRBD1	15	CASSPAGTGPYEQYF	TGTGCCAGCAGCCCAGCCGGGACAGGGCCCTACGAGCAGTACTTC